The rows below give T cell receptor beta chains drawn from one sample of a study of cytomegalovirus exposure and HLA in healthy donors. The assay was immunoSEQ multiplex PCR, and TCRdb's table has in-frame clones only and misses some. This sample has tens of thousands of clones, with about 73% found just once. Material for sequencing was PBMCs. These receptors were taken from a man aged 40-49 years in good health and CMV-seronegative. Both conserved end residues are part of each CDR3. D genes are given only for firm matches. Size tells how often a clone was seen (once, few, many) or the class of an expanded clone, and some rows leave it out.

TRBD1,TRBV28,few,TRBJ2-5,TGTGCCAGCAGTCATACTGGACAGGGGGTAGGAGAGACCCAGTACTTC,CASSHTGQGVGETQYF
.,TRBV10-3,few,TRBJ1-2,TGTGCCATCAGTGAGTCGGGCACATGGGGCTACACCTTC,CAISESGTWGYTF
TRBD1,TRBV7-9,.,TRBJ1-2,TGTGCCAGCAGCAGTCCGGGACAGGCATCCTATGGCTACACCTTC,CASSSPGQASYGYTF
TRBD1,TRBV28,.,TRBJ2-2,TGTGCCAGCAGTTTCCCAGGGGGCGGGCTCCGGAGAACCGGGGAGCTGTTTTTT,CASSFPGGGLRRTGELFF
.,TRBV7-2,few,TRBJ2-1,TGTGCCAGCAGCTTAGGGCGGGGTCAGCAGTTCTTC,CASSLGRGQQFF
TRBD1,TRBV6-1,.,TRBJ2-7,TGTGCCAGCAGTGAAGCGCTTCTGGGACAGGGGGCCTACGAGCAGTACTTC,CASSEALLGQGAYEQYF
TRBD1,TRBV25-1,.,TRBJ1-5,TGTGCCAGCAGCCGGGACAGTAATCAGCCCCAGCATTTT,CASSRDSNQPQHF
.,TRBV6-5,.,TRBJ1-2,TGTGCCAGCACTCCCAGACAGTCTACTAACTATGGCTACACCTTC,CASTPRQSTNYGYTF
.,TRBV9,.,TRBJ2-1,TGTGCCAGCTCCCGGACAAACTACAATGAGCAGTTCTTC,CASSRTNYNEQFF
.,TRBV5-6,few,TRBJ2-1,TGTGCCAGCAGTATCGGGAGCTCCTACAATGAGCAGTTCTTC,CASSIGSSYNEQFF